Detailed here is one T cell receptor (beta chain). CDR3 length: 14 amino acids. The trim removed 4 bases at V and 8 bases at J, leaving 7 bases unmatched. Germline lookup yields CDR1 SGHRS and CDR2 YFSETQ. The tumor samples were collected prior to definitive surgery or chemotherapy. These data originate in a study of high-grade serous ovarian cancer treatment subgroups. The method was immunoSEQ multiplex PCR; TCRdb's version includes in-frame clones alone and lacks a portion of them. The top ten hold over 4% of the sample, which has under 11,000 clones, around 68% seen once. The material sequenced was tumor tissue. The gene calls are TRBV5-1 and TRBJ2-3, with 10 positions matching TRBD1. This sequence was found in a human donor with high-grade serous ovarian cancer. The CDR3 sequence: CASSPGQGTGTQYF. CDR3 coding DNA: TGCGCCAGCAGCCCGGGACAGGGGACGGGTACGCAGTATTTT.